The source of this T cell receptor beta chain is a study of chemoradiotherapy in HPV16-positive cancers. Germline-derived CDR1 and CDR2 are SEHNR and FQNEAQ (reference sequence). The CDR3 covers 15 residues. V shed 7 bases, J shed 5 bases, and the junction held 9 bases outside the gene matches. The method was immunoSEQ multiplex PCR; TCRdb's version includes in-frame clones alone and lacks a portion of them. In the table there are approximately 15,000 clones, around nine tenths of which are singletons. Findings and caveats of the study: HPV-specific T cells were functionally defined from only a couple of HPV16-positive patients. During treatment, candidate HPV-specific clones and E7-related motifs expanded in tumor. For HPV16-positive patients, expanding HPV-responsive T cells associated with longer recurrence-free survival.

As to this clone: Antigen unknown.

The starting material was blood, obtained from a patient who underwent chemoradiotherapy. This sequence was found in a human donor with HPV-associated anogenital cancer. V is TRBV7-9 and J is TRBJ2-7, with 12 bases that match TRBD1. Here the CDR3 reads CASTPLGQGADEQYF. The CDR3 DNA reads TGTGCCAGCACCCCTCTGGGACAGGGGGCGGACGAGCAGTACTTC.